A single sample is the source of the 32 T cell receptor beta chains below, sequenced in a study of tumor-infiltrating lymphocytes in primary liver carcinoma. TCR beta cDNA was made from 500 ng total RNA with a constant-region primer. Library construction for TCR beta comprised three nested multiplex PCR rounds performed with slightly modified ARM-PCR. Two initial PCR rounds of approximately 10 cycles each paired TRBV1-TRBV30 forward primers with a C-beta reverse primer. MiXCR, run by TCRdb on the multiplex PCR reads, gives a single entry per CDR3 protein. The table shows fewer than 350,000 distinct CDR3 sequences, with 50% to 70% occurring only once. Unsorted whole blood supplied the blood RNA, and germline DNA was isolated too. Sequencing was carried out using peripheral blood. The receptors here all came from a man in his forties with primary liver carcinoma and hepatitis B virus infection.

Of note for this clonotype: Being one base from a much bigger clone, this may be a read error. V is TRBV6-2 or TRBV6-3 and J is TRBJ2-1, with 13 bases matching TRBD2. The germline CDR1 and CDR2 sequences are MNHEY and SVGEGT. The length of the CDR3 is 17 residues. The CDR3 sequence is CANSTRTSGSSYNEQFF. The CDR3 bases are TGTGCCAACAGTACCCGGACTAGCGGGAGCTCCTACAATGAGCAGTTCTTC.

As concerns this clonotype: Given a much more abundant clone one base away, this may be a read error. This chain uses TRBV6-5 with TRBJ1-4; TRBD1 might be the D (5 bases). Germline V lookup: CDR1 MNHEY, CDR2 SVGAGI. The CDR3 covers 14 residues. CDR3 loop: CASSSGTINEKLSF. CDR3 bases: TGTGCCAGCAGTTCCGGGACCATTAATGAAAAACTGTCTTTT.

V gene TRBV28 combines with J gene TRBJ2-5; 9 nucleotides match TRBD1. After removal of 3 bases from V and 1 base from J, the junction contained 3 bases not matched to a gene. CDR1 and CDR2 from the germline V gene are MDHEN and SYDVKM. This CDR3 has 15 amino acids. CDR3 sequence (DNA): TGTGCCAGCAGTTTCCCGGGACAGGGCCAAGAGACCCAGTACTTC. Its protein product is CASSFPGQGQETQYF.

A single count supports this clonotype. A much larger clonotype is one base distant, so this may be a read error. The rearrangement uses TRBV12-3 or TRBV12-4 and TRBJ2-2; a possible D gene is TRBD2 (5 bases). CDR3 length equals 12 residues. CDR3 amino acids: CASRLNTGELLF. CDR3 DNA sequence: TGTGCCAGCAGGCTTAACACCGGGGAGCTGTTATTT.

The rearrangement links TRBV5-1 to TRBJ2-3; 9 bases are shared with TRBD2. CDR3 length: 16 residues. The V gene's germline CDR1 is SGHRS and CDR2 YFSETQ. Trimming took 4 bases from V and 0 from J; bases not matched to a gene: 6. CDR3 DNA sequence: TGCGCCAGCAGCCCCCGGACTAGCGACAGCACAGATACGCAGTATTTT. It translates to CASSPRTSDSTDTQYF.

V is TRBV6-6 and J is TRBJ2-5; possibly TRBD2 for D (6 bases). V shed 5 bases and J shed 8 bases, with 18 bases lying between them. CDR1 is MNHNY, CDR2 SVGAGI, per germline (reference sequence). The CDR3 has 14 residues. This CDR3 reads CASSSSGDLGTQYF. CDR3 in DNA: TGTGCCAGCAGTAGCTCTGGGGACTTGGGAACCCAGTACTTC.

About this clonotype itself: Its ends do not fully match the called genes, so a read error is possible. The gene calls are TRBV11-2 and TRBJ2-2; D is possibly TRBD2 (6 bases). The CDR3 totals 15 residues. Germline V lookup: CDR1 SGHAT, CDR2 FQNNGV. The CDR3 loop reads CASSLMWTNTGGLFF. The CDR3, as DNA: TGTGCCAGCAGCTTAATGTGGACAAACACCGGGGGGCTGTTTTTT.

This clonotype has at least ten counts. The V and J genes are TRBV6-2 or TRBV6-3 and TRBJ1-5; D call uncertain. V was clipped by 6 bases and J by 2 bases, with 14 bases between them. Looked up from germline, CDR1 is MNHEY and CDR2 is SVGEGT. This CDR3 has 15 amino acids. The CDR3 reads CASRARGSGNQPQHF. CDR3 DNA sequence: TGTGCCAGCAGAGCCCGGGGAAGTGGCAATCAGCCCCAGCATTTT.

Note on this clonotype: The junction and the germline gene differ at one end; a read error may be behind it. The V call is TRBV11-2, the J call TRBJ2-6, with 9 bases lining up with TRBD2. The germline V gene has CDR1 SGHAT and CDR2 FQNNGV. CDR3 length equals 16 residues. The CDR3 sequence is CVSSFSGSSGASVLTF. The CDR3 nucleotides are TGTGTCAGCAGCTTTAGCGGGAGCTCTGGGGCCAGCGTCCTGACTTTC.

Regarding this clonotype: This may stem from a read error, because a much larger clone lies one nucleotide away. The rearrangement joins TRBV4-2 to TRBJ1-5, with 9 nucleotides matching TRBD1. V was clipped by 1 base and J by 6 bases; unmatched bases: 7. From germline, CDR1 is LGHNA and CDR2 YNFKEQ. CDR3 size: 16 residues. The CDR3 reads CASSQVQGARSQPQHF. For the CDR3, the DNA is TGTGCCAGCAGCCAAGTACAGGGGGCGAGAAGTCAGCCCCAGCATTTT.

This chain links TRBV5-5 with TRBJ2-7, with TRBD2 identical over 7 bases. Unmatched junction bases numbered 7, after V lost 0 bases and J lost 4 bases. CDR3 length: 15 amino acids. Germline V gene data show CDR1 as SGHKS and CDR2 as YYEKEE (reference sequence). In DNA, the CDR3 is TGTGCCAGCAGCTTGGCGACTAGCCGGGGTTACGAGCAGTACTTC. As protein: CASSLATSRGYEQYF.

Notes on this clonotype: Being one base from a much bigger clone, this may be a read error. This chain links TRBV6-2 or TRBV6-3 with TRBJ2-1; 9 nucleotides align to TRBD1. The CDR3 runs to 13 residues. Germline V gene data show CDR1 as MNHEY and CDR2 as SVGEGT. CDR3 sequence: CVSRGTGRNEQFF. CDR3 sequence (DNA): TGTGTCAGCAGGGGGACAGGGAGAAATGAGCAGTTCTTC.

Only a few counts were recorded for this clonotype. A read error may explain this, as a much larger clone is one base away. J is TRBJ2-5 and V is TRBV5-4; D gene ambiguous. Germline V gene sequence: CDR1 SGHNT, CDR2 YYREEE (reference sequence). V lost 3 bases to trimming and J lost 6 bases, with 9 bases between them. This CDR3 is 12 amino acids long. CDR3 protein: CASSYQVKTQYF. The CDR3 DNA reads TGTGCCAGCAGCTATCAGGTCAAGACCCAGTACTTC.

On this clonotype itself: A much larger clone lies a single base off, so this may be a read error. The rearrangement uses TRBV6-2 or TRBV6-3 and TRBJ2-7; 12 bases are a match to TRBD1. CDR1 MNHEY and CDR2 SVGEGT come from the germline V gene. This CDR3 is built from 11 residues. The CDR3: CAGDRGHERYF. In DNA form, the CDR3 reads TGTGCCGGGGACAGGGGGCACGAGCGGTACTTC.

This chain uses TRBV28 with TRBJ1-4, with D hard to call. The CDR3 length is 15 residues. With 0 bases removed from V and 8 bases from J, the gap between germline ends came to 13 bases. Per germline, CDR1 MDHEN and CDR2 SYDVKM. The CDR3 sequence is CASSLWTPGYEKLFF. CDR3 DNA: TGTGCCAGCAGTTTATGGACCCCCGGCTACGAAAAACTGTTTTTT. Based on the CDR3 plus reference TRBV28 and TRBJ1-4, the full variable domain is DVKVTQSSRYLVKRTGEKVFLECVQDMDHENMFWYRQDPGLGLRLIYFSYDVKMKEKGDIPEGYSVSREKKERFSLILESASTNQTSMYLCASSLWTPGYEKLFFGSGTQLSVL.

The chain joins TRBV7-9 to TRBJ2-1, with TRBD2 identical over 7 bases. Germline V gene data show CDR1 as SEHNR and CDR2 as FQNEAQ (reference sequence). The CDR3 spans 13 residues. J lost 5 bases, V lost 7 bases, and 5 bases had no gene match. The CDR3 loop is CASIWLADNEQFF. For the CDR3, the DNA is TGTGCCAGCATATGGCTAGCGGACAATGAGCAGTTCTTC.

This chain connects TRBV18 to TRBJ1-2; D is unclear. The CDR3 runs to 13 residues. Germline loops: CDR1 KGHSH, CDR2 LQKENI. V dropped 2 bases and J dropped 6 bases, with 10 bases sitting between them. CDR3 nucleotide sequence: TGTGCCAGCTCACCAAATGCTCGGGATGGCTACACCTTC. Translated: CASSPNARDGYTF. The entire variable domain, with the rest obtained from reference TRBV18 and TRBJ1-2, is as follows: NAGVMQNPRHLVRRRGQEARLRCSPMKGHSHVYWYRQLPEEGLKFMVYLQKENIIDESGMPKERFSAEFPKEGPSILRIQQVVRGDSAAYFCASSPNARDGYTFGSGTRLTVV.

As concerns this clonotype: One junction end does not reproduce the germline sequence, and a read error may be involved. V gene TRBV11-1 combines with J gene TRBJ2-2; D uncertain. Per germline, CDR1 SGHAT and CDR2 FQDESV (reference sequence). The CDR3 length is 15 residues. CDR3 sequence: CASSLAAPTPGELFF. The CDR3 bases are TGTGCCAGCAGCCTTGCGGCCCCGACCCCCGGAGAGCTGTTTTTT.

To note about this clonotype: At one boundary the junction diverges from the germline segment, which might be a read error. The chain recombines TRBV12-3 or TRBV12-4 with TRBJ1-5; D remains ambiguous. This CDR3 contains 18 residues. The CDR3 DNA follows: TGTGCCAGCAGTTTCCTACTATCGGAGAGGTTCCCAAATCAGCCTCAGCATTTT. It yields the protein CASSFLLSERFPNQPQHF.

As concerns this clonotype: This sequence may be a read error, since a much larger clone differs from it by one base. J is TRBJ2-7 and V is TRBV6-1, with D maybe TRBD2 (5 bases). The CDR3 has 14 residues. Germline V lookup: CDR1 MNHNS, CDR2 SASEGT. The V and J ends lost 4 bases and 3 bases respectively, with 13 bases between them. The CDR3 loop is CASSVKGEHYEQYF. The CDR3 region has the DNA TGTGCCAGCAGTGTAAAGGGAGAACACTACGAGCAGTACTTC.

The CDR3 loop is CASNSGLDTGELFF. CDR3 bases: TGCGCCAGCAACTCGGGACTAGACACCGGGGAGCTGTTTTTT. V is TRBV4-1 and J is TRBJ2-2; 8 bases agree with TRBD2. V lost 7 bases, J lost 3 bases, and 4 bases stayed unmatched. This CDR3 spans 14 amino acids. Per germline, CDR1 MGHRA and CDR2 YSYEKL.

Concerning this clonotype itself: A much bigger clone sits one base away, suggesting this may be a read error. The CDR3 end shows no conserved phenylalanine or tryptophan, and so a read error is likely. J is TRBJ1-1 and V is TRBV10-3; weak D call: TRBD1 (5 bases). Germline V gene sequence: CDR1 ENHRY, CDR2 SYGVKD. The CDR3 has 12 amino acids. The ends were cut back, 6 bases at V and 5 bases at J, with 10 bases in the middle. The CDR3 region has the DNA TGTGCCATCAGATCGGGGGAGACTGAAGCTTTCTAT. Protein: CAIRSGETEAFY.

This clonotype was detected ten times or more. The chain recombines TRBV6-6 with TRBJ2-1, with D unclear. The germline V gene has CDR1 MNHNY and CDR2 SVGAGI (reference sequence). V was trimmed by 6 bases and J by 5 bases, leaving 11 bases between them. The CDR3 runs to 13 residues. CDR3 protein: CASSGWLNNEQFF. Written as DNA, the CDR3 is TGTGCCAGCAGCGGGTGGTTAAACAATGAGCAGTTCTTC.

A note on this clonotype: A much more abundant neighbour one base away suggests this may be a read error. CDR3 loop: CASYGSGYGYTF. DNA of the CDR3: TGTGCCAGCTACGGGTCGGGCTATGGCTACACCTTC. V is TRBV6-2 or TRBV6-3 and J is TRBJ1-2; D is undetermined. Germline V CDR1 and CDR2: MNHEY, SVGEGT. V gave up 8 bases and J gave up 4 bases, with 11 bases separating them. This CDR3 region has 12 residues.

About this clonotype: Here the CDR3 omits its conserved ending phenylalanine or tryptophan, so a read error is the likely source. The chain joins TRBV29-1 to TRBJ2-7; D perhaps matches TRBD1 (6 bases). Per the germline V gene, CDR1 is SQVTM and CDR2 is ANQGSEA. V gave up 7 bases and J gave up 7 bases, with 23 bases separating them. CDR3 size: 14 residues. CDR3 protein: CSASGGDTGREQYL. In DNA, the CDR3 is TGCAGCGCCTCTGGTGGGGACACGGGACGGGAGCAGTACCTC.

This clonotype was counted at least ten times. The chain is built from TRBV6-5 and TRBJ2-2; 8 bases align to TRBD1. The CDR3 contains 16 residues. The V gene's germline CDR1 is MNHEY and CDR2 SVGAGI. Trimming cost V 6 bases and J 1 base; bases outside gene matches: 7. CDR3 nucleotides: TGTGCCAGCAGACGCGGACAGGGAGGGAACACCGGGGAGCTGTTTTTT. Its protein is CASRRGQGGNTGELFF.

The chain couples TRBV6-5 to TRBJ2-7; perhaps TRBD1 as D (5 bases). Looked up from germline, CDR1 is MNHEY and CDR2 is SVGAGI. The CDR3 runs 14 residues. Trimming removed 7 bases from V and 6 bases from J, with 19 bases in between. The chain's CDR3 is CASTMDNQLPEQYF. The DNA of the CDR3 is TGTGCCAGCACCATGGACAATCAGCTACCCGAGCAGTACTTC.

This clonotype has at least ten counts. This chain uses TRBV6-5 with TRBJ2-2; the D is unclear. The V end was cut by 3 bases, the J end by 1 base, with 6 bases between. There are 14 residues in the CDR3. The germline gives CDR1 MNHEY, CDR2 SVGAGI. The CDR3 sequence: CASSYWQNTGELFF. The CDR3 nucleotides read TGTGCCAGCAGTTATTGGCAGAACACCGGGGAGCTGTTTTTT.

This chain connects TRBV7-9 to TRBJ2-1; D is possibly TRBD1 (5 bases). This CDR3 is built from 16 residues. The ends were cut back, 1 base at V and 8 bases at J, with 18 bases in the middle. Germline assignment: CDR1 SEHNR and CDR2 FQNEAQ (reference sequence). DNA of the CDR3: TGTGCCAGCAGCTTAGTTACGCAGGGCAGTAAGGATGAGCAGTTCTTC. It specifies CASSLVTQGSKDEQFF.

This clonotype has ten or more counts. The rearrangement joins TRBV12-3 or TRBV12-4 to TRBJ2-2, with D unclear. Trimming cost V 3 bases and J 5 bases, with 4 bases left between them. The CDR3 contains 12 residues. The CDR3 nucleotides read TGTGCCAGCAGTTTTATGACCGGGGAGCTGTTTTTT. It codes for CASSFMTGELFF.

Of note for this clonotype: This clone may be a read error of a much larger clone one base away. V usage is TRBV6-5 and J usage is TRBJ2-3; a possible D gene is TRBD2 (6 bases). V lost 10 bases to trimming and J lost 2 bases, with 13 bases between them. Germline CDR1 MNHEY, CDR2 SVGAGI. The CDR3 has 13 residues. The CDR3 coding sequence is TGTGCCAACAGCCGGGACTTCACAGATACGCAGTATTTT. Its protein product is CANSRDFTDTQYF.

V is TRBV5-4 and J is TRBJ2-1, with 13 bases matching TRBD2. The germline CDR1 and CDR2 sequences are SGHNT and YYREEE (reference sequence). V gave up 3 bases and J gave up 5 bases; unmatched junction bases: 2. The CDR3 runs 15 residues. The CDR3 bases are TGTGCCAGCAGCTACGGGACTAGCGGGAACAATGAGCAGTTCTTC. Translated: CASSYGTSGNNEQFF.